This T cell receptor beta chain is drawn from a study of T cells after yellow fever vaccination. Study summary: Some fractions had low cell numbers, and these were prepared with SMART-Seq v4 Ultra Low Input.

This clonotype was counted a few times. The antigen remains unidentified. Overall study results and limits: Abundant bulk-derived clonotypes could contaminate FACS-sorted repertoires.

CDR1 is ENHRY and CDR2 is SYGVKD in the germline V gene. The CDR3 has 17 residues. The germline V and J ends were trimmed by 7 bases and 0 bases, with 20 bases remaining between them. By 5'RACE template switching, TCR cDNA was produced, with a universal primer site and UMIs added in the process. Each CDR3 protein is one row after TCRdb ran MiXCR on the 5' RACE reads. The table shows about 340,000 distinct CDR3 sequences, with approximately 4.2% occurring only once. The sample in question was PBMCs, obtained 5 days after the yellow fever booster vaccination. The sequence was obtained from a man between 18 and 29 years old who received the YFV17D yellow fever vaccine. V usage is TRBV10-3 and J usage is TRBJ2-3; the D gene could be TRBD1 or TRBD2 (6 bases each). CDR3 in amino acids: CAIKQRAEGESTDTQYF. The DNA for the CDR3 is TGTGCCATCAAGCAGCGGGCAGAGGGGGAGAGCACAGATACGCAGTATTTT.